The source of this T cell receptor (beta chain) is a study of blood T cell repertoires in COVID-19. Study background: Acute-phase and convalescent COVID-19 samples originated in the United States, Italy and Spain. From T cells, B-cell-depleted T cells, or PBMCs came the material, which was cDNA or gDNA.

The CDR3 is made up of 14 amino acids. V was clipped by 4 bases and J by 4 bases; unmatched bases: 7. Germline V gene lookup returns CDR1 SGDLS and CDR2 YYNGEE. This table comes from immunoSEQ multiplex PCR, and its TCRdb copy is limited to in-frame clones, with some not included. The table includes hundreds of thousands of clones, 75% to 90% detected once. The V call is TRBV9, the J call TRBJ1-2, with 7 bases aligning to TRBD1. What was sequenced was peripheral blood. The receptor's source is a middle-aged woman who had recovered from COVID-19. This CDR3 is CASSLQGLSYGYTF. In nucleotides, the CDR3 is TGTGCCAGCAGCTTACAGGGGCTTTCCTATGGCTACACCTTC. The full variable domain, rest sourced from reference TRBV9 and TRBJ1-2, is DSGVTQTPKHLITATGQRVTLRCSPRSGDLSVYWYQQSLDQGLQFLIQYYNGEERAKGNILERFSAQQFPDLHSELNLSSLELGDSALYFCASSLQGLSYGYTFGSGTRLTVV.